This passage covers 14 T cell receptor beta chains from one sample sequenced in a study of a mutant IDH1 vaccine in newly diagnosed glioma. As for time point: week 23, last vaccination. Vaccinated patients received 300 ug of mutant IDH1 20-mer peptide per dose, with topical imiquimod. These receptors' antigens are unknown. Profiling relied on immunoSEQ multiplex PCR, and the TCRdb table lists in-frame clones only, not all of them. The repertoire holds 75,000 to 80,000 clones, with 75% to 90% as singletons. Sequenced material: PBMCs, taken from a glioma patient whose treatment included an IDH1 peptide vaccine. Receptors were obtained from a woman aged 50 to 60 with glioma.

The chain employs TRBV6-1 and TRBJ1-2, with 11 bases matching TRBD1. The CDR3 is 18 residues long. Germline CDR1 reads MNHNS; CDR2 reads SASEGT. The ends lost 4 bases at V and 4 bases at J; junction bases unmatched: 14. The CDR3 region has the DNA TGTGCCAGCAGTGCAGGACAGGGGGCAAGGACCTATATCTATGGCTACACCTTC. It yields the protein CASSAGQGARTYIYGYTF.

The chain links TRBV19 to TRBJ1-5; D is undetermined. The CDR3 consists of 15 residues. V was cut by 2 bases and J by 1 base, with 9 bases left in between. Germline loops: CDR1 LNHDA, CDR2 SQIVND (reference sequence). CDR3 region: CASSISGMSNQPQHF. The CDR3 region has the DNA TGTGCCAGTAGTATATCCGGGATGAGCAATCAGCCCCAGCATTTT.

The chain employs TRBV5-4 and TRBJ2-1; TRBD1 or TRBD2 may be the D gene (5 bases each). The germline CDR1 and CDR2 sequences are SGHNT and YYREEE (reference sequence). Between the trimmed V and J ends, which lost 5 bases and 8 bases, there was a span of 11 bases. The CDR3 sequence is 12 residues long. The CDR3 nucleotides are TGTGCCAGCAGTTCACAGGAGGATGAGCAGTTCTTC. It specifies CASSSQEDEQFF.

This rearrangement joins TRBV6-5 to TRBJ1-3, with a weak D call TRBD1 (6 bases). Between the trimmed V and J ends, which lost 7 bases and 3 bases, there was a span of 13 bases. CDR1 MNHEY and CDR2 SVGAGI come from the germline V gene. The CDR3 has 14 residues. CDR3 bases: TGTGCCAGCATGCGGGGGCCGGGTGGAAACACCATATATTTT. Translating gives CASMRGPGGNTIYF.

This clone appeared a single time. V usage is TRBV10-1 and J usage is TRBJ2-1; 10 nucleotides line up with TRBD1. The V gene end was trimmed by 3 bases and the J gene end by 6 bases; junction bases not matched to a gene: 5. Germline CDR1 WNHNN, CDR2 SYGVQD (reference sequence). The CDR3 is 15 amino acids. The CDR3 DNA sequence: TGCGCCAGCAGTGAAGGACAGGGGGGGCGCAATGAGCAGTTCTTC. This encodes CASSEGQGGRNEQFF.

The gene calls are TRBV30 and TRBJ1-6, with unresolved D. The ends were cut back, 0 bases at V and 8 bases at J, with 11 bases in the middle. The CDR3 covers 14 residues. Germline values: CDR1 GTSNPN, CDR2 SVGIG (reference sequence). In nucleotides, the CDR3 is TGTGCCTGGAGTGTAGGTGGTGGGTATTCACCCCTCCACTTT. Translated, it gives CAWSVGGGYSPLHF.

This rearrangement joins TRBV28 to TRBJ2-3, with D possibly being TRBD1 (5 bases). CDR3 length: 15 residues. Germline CDR1 reads MDHEN; CDR2 reads SYDVKM. With 6 bases removed from V and 0 bases from J, the gap between germline ends came to 13 bases. The CDR3 sequence is CASRFGRGSTDTQYF. The DNA for the CDR3 is TGTGCCAGCAGATTCGGAAGGGGTAGCACAGATACGCAGTATTTT.

This chain connects TRBV6-5 to TRBJ2-7, with TRBD1 matching 8 bases. The CDR3 runs 13 residues. Germline trimming cut 6 bases from V and 7 bases from J; bases unmatched to any gene: 8. Looked up from germline, CDR1 is MNHEY and CDR2 is SVGAGI. CDR3 residues: CASRWTGLWEQYF. The CDR3 DNA sequence: TGTGCCAGCAGATGGACAGGGTTATGGGAGCAGTACTTC.

The rearrangement joins TRBV2 to TRBJ2-7; D remains ambiguous. The germline V and J ends were trimmed by 6 bases and 4 bases, with 13 bases remaining between them. This CDR3 region has 13 residues. Per the germline V gene, CDR1 is SNHLY and CDR2 is FYNNEI. The CDR3 sequence: CASRATVVYEQYF. The CDR3, as DNA: TGTGCCAGCAGGGCCACAGTGGTTTACGAGCAGTACTTC.

The genes are TRBV11-3 and TRBJ2-7; 8 bases fit TRBD2. V trimming: 5 bases; J trimming: 7 bases; junction bases outside the gene matches: 10. The germline CDR1 and CDR2 sequences are SGHNT and YENEEA. The CDR3 spans 14 residues. CDR3 DNA: TGTGCCAGCAGCCCCCAAGCGGGAGTTCGTGAGCAGTACTTC. This sequence encodes CASSPQAGVREQYF.

This chain joins TRBV6-1 and TRBJ1-1; D ambiguous. The CDR3 consists of 15 residues. V lost 6 bases, J lost 4 bases, and 18 bases lay in between. CDR1 is MNHNS, CDR2 SASEGT, per germline. The CDR3 region is CASSRRGMESTEAFF. The CDR3 DNA reads as TGTGCCAGCAGCAGACGTGGGATGGAGAGCACTGAAGCTTTCTTT.

The rearrangement joins TRBV7-3 to TRBJ2-1; TRBD1 or TRBD2 may be the D gene (6 bases each). V lost 5 bases, J lost 2 bases, and 13 bases lay in between. The CDR3 has 15 amino acids. CDR1 SGHTA and CDR2 FQGTGA come from the germline V gene. Written as DNA, the CDR3 is TGTGCCAGCAGCCCCCCCGGGGGCCCCTACAATGAGCAGTTCTTC. It specifies CASSPPGGPYNEQFF.

This chain joins TRBV15 and TRBJ2-7, with D perhaps matching TRBD1 (8 bases). The V end was cut by 1 base, the J end by 7 bases, with 20 bases between. The V gene's germline CDR1 is LNHNV and CDR2 YYDKDF (reference sequence). CDR3 length equals 16 residues. CDR3 sequence: CATSRGGGQEDPEQYF. For the CDR3, the DNA is TGTGCCACCAGCAGAGGGGGGGGACAGGAAGACCCAGAGCAGTACTTC.

V and J are TRBV28 and TRBJ1-2; 9 bases map to TRBD1. Trimming at V came to 11 bases and at J to 4 bases, leaving 17 bases not matched to a gene. CDR1 and CDR2 from the germline V gene are MDHEN and SYDVKM. The CDR3 is made up of 16 amino acids. CDR3 DNA sequence: TGTGCCGGTAAACCGGGACAGGGACGAGGCGGCTATGGCTACACCTTC. Protein: CAGKPGQGRGGYGYTF.